This T cell receptor (beta chain) was documented in a study of T cells in Graves' hyperthyroidism and ophthalmopathy. Study context: At initial diagnosis, before any treatment had begun, peripheral blood was obtained. General study results and limits: Among thyroid clonotypes expanded above 0.001, most also appeared in blood. Ophthalmopathy was identified by the model a median about 6.8 months ahead of onset.

This clonotype was seen many times. Its target is not known. Researchers amplified the TCR beta CDR3 regions from RNA transcripts. A set of HTBI primers served as the primers for a first-round RT-PCR of the TCR CDR3. TCRdb reprocessed the multiplex PCR reads via MiXCR and lists one record per CDR3 protein. The repertoire consists of over 300,000 distinct CDR3 sequences, with roughly 13% occurring once and the leading ten covering 34%. It was uncontrolled infection, other autoimmune disease, pregnancy or lactation that excluded patients. The CDR3 extends over 16 amino acids. The trim removed 5 bases at V and 4 bases at J, leaving 11 bases unmatched.

V gene TRBV12-3 or TRBV12-4 combines with J gene TRBJ2-7; 10 nucleotides match TRBD1. The TCR was taken from a middle-aged woman with Graves' ophthalmopathy. The sample taken for sequencing was blood. CDR3 DNA: TGTGCCAGCAGTCAGCCCAGCGGGACAGGGGCTTACGAGCAGTACTTC. It is translated as CASSQPSGTGAYEQYF.